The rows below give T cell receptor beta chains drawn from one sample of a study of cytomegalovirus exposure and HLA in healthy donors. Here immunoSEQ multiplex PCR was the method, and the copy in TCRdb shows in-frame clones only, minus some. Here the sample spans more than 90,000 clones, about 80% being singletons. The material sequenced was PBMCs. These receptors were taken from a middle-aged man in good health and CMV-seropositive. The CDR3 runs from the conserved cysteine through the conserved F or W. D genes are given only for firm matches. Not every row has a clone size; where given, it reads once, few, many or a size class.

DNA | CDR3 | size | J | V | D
TGTGCCAGCCTAGGCGGGGGGGCCTCAGATACGCAGTATTTT | CASLGGGASDTQYF | . | TRBJ2-3 | TRBV2 | TRBD2
TGTGCCAGCAGTGAACGGGGGAATCAGCCCCAGCATTTT | CASSERGNQPQHF | . | TRBJ1-5 | TRBV25-1 | .
TGTGCCAGCAGCCTCGGACAGTACGGGACCCAGTACTTC | CASSLGQYGTQYF | . | TRBJ2-5 | TRBV7-9 | .
TGTGCCATCAGTGGGGCCCGACTAGCGCGGAGCACAGATACGCAGTATTTT | CAISGARLARSTDTQYF | . | TRBJ2-3 | TRBV10-3 | TRBD2
TGTGCCAGCAGTTACAGGGGATCTGGGGCCAACGTCCTGACTTTC | CASSYRGSGANVLTF | . | TRBJ2-6 | TRBV6-5 | .
TGTGCCAGCAGTGGAGACATTTTTCAGCCCCAGCATTTT | CASSGDIFQPQHF | few | TRBJ1-5 | TRBV6-1 | .
TGTGCCAGCAGCCGTGGGACTAGCGGGAGGAGGTGGCAGTTCTTC | CASSRGTSGRRWQFF | . | TRBJ2-1 | TRBV6-5 | TRBD2
TGTGCCAGCAGAGGGGACATGAACACTGAAGCTTTCTTT | CASRGDMNTEAFF | . | TRBJ1-1 | TRBV2 | .
TGCGCCAGCAGCCAAAAGGGACAGGGGGCCGGAAACACCATATATTTT | CASSQKGQGAGNTIYF | . | TRBJ1-3 | TRBV4-3 | TRBD1
TGTGCCAGAAGCCCTCGACAGGTTAATGAAAAACTGTTTTTT | CARSPRQVNEKLFF | . | TRBJ1-4 | TRBV5-3 | .
TGTGCTAGTGGTTTGAACGTCAGGGGGGTTTTACTCGCGAACACCGGGGAGCTGTTTTTT | CASGLNVRGVLLANTGELFF | . | TRBJ2-2 | TRBV12-5 | .
TGTGCCAGCAGATTCGGAGTGGTTGCCTACAATGAGCAGTTCTTC | CASRFGVVAYNEQFF | . | TRBJ2-1 | TRBV5-5 | .
TGTGCCAGCAGCTTTAACACAGGGGCAGGTGAGCAGTTCTTC | CASSFNTGAGEQFF | . | TRBJ2-1 | TRBV11-2 | TRBD1
TGTGCCAGCAGCCCTTTAAGGGCAGGGGGCCCCGAGAACACTGAAGCTTTCTTT | CASSPLRAGGPENTEAFF | . | TRBJ1-1 | TRBV28 | TRBD1
TGTGCCAGCAGCCCCGGGACAGCTAGCACAGATACGCAGTATTTT | CASSPGTASTDTQYF | . | TRBJ2-3 | TRBV21-1 | .
TGCGCCAGCAGCCAAGATGGAGGGGGGGAGTTAAAGAATTCACCCCTCCACTTT | CASSQDGGGELKNSPLHF | . | TRBJ1-6 | TRBV4-1 | .
TGTGCCAGCAGAGATCCAGGGGGCCCCTATGGAGCCCTCCACTTT | CASRDPGGPYGALHF | . | TRBJ1-6 | TRBV28 | TRBD1
TGTGCCAGCAGACTAGCGGGAACGGAGCAGTACTTC | CASRLAGTEQYF | . | TRBJ2-7 | TRBV28 | TRBD2
TGTGCCAGCAGTTTTATTATGCGGTTAAGCGGGAGCTACGAGCAGTACTTC | CASSFIMRLSGSYEQYF | once | TRBJ2-7 | TRBV28 | TRBD2
TGTGCCAGCAGTTGGGACAGGGATAATTCACCCCTCCACTTT | CASSWDRDNSPLHF | . | TRBJ1-6 | TRBV2 | TRBD1
TGTGCCAGCAGCCAAGGACAGGGAGCGCAGTATTTT | CASSQGQGAQYF | . | TRBJ2-3 | TRBV4-2 | TRBD1
TGTGCCACCAGCGGGGGAGTCGGGGGGAACACTGAAGCTTTCTTT | CATSGGVGGNTEAFF | once | TRBJ1-1 | TRBV15 | .
TGCGCCAGCAGGTTACAGGACAGGGGGCACGTGGAAGATGGCTACACCTTC | CASRLQDRGHVEDGYTF | once | TRBJ1-2 | TRBV5-1 | TRBD1
TGTGCCAGTAGTCGGGGACAGGGGTCCCTATCTCACTATGGCTACACCTTC | CASSRGQGSLSHYGYTF | . | TRBJ1-2 | TRBV19 | TRBD1
TGTGCCAGCAGCGAGCGGGGGGGCTACAATGAGCAGTTCTTC | CASSERGGYNEQFF | . | TRBJ2-1 | TRBV7-3 | TRBD2
TGTGCCAGCAGCCGACAGGGTTTCGCTTTCTTT | CASSRQGFAFF | . | TRBJ1-1 | TRBV6-5 | TRBD1
TGCGCCAGCAGAAACGCGGCTAGCGGGGGGGCCGTAGATACGCAGTATTTT | CASRNAASGGAVDTQYF | few | TRBJ2-3 | TRBV5-1 | TRBD2
TGCGCCAGCAGCCACTTTACCGGGAGCTCCTACAATGAGCAGTTCTTC | CASSHFTGSSYNEQFF | . | TRBJ2-1 | TRBV4-1 | .
TGTGCCAGCAGTTCAAGGACGGGAAACACTGAAGCTTTCTTT | CASSSRTGNTEAFF | . | TRBJ1-1 | TRBV27 | .
TGTGCCAGTAGTATAGAGGGGGGGGCTGGGTGGAACACTGAAGCTTTCTTT | CASSIEGGAGWNTEAFF | . | TRBJ1-1 | TRBV19 | .
TGCGCCAGCAGTCCCGGGACAGGGTCTGAAGCTTTCTTT | CASSPGTGSEAFF | many | TRBJ1-1 | TRBV4-1 | TRBD1
TGCGCCAGCAGCTTGGCAACGAACACCGGGGAGCTGTTTTTT | CASSLATNTGELFF | . | TRBJ2-2 | TRBV5-1 | .
TGCGCCAGCAGCTCCATCCCTCCGGGGACAGGGGCGGGAGATACGCAGTATTTT | CASSSIPPGTGAGDTQYF | . | TRBJ2-3 | TRBV5-1 | TRBD1
TGTGCCAGCAGTTGGGGCTCCCTCGGGGAGACCCAGTACTTC | CASSWGSLGETQYF | once | TRBJ2-5 | TRBV6-5 | .
TGTGCCAGCAGATCACTGACAGGGCGCTCTAACTATGGCTACACCTTC | CASRSLTGRSNYGYTF | . | TRBJ1-2 | TRBV11-2 | TRBD1
TGCGCCACCGCGTTCGGGAATATACAAGAGACCCAGTACTTC | CATAFGNIQETQYF | . | TRBJ2-5 | TRBV5-1 | .
TGCGCCAGCAGCTTGCTCGGGGAAAGCACTGAAGCTTTCTTT | CASSLLGESTEAFF | . | TRBJ1-1 | TRBV5-1 | .
TGCGCCAGCAGCCAAGTGAACCTAGTTTCCTACAATGAGCAGTTCTTC | CASSQVNLVSYNEQFF | . | TRBJ2-1 | TRBV4-1 | .
TGTGCCAGCAGTCCCGGACTAGCGGGAGGGGGATCCTACAATGAGCAGTTCTTC | CASSPGLAGGGSYNEQFF | . | TRBJ2-1 | TRBV28 | TRBD2
TGCGCCAGCAGCTGGCCTAGGGGCGACGAGCAGTACTTC | CASSWPRGDEQYF | once | TRBJ2-7 | TRBV5-1 | .
TGTGCCAGCATGGCGGGAGCGGGAAATACGCAGTATTTT | CASMAGAGNTQYF | few | TRBJ2-3 | TRBV2 | TRBD2
TGTGCCAGCAGCAGCGGTCTAAATGAGCAGTTCTTC | CASSSGLNEQFF | . | TRBJ2-1 | TRBV11-3 | .
TGTGCCAGCAGCTCAATCAGACTAGCCCAAGAGACCCAGTACTTC | CASSSIRLAQETQYF | . | TRBJ2-5 | TRBV27 | TRBD2
TGCGCCAGCAGCTTGGAGATTAGAAACAATGAGCAGTTCTTC | CASSLEIRNNEQFF | . | TRBJ2-1 | TRBV5-1 | .
TGTGCCAGCAGGCCCCCGGGGGGGCAGGGGGAGCAGTACTTC | CASRPPGGQGEQYF | . | TRBJ2-7 | TRBV6-5 | TRBD2
TGTGCCAGCAGTTCAGGGGGCGCAACTAATGAAAAACTGTTTTTT | CASSSGGATNEKLFF | few | TRBJ1-4 | TRBV28 | TRBD1
TGTGCCACCAGCAGTACCACCGGGGGGCTCCAAGAGACCCAGTACTTC | CATSSTTGGLQETQYF | few | TRBJ2-5 | TRBV15 | .
TGTGCCATCAGTGAAGACAGAAATCAGCCCCAGCATTTT | CAISEDRNQPQHF | . | TRBJ1-5 | TRBV10-3 | .
TGTGCCAGCAGTTTTTCAATCACAGATACGCAGTATTTT | CASSFSITDTQYF | few | TRBJ2-3 | TRBV27 | .
TGTGCCAGCAGCCCAGGACAGCTTCTGAACACTGAAGCTTTCTTT | CASSPGQLLNTEAFF | . | TRBJ1-1 | TRBV7-3 | .
TGTGCCAGTAGTGCCACAGTGTCTCCCCTCCACTTT | CASSATVSPLHF | . | TRBJ1-6 | TRBV19 | .
TGTGCCAGCAGTTTATCATGGGACAGTCCGTCAGAGCAGTACTTC | CASSLSWDSPSEQYF | . | TRBJ2-7 | TRBV27 | TRBD1
TGCGCCAGCAGCCAAGACGCTCAGGGGAACTATGGCTACACCTTC | CASSQDAQGNYGYTF | . | TRBJ1-2 | TRBV4-1 | .
TGTGCCAGCAGCCCCCAGCGGGCGGAACGGTTGGGAGAGACCCAGTACTTC | CASSPQRAERLGETQYF | few | TRBJ2-5 | TRBV9 | .
TGTGCCAGCAGCCGAACAATTCTAACAGTTCTTAGACGGGAGACCCAGTACTTC | CASSRTILTVLRRETQYF | . | TRBJ2-5 | TRBV7-3 | .
TGTGCCAGCAGCCTTGAACTGAACACAGATACGCAGTATTTT | CASSLELNTDTQYF | . | TRBJ2-3 | TRBV7-2 | .
TGTGCCAGCAGCCAGACTAGCGGATACACAGATACGCAGTATTTT | CASSQTSGYTDTQYF | . | TRBJ2-3 | TRBV14 | TRBD2
TGTGCCAGCAGTTTAGTGGGACAGGGGGACGGCTACACCTTC | CASSLVGQGDGYTF | few | TRBJ1-2 | TRBV28 | TRBD1
TGCGCCAGCAGCTTGGACAGGAACACTGAAGCTTTCTTT | CASSLDRNTEAFF | . | TRBJ1-1 | TRBV5-1 | .
TGTGCCAGCAGCAGCACCCAGGGAAGCTATGGCTACACCTTC | CASSSTQGSYGYTF | . | TRBJ1-2 | TRBV6-1 | .